This entry lists 23 T cell receptor beta chains sequenced from one sample in a study of T cell responses to AZD1222 COVID-19 vaccine. The protocol was immunoSEQ multiplex PCR, while the TCRdb copy is restricted to in-frame clones and leaves out a portion. Of tens of thousands of clones in the sample, approximately 89% were seen once. The sequenced sample was peripheral blood, obtained 28 days after the second AZD1222 dose. These receptor sequences come from an adult who received the AZD1222 COVID-19 vaccine.

The rearrangement uses TRBV2 and TRBJ1-2, with TRBD1 as a possible D gene (5 bases). The CDR3 loop spans 13 amino acids. Trimming took off 5 bases at V and 5 bases at J, with 12 bases between the two ends. Per germline, CDR1 SNHLY and CDR2 FYNNEI. CDR3 coding DNA: TGTGCCAGCAGTATACAGGAGACTTATGGCTACACCTTC. Protein sequence: CASSIQETYGYTF.

This clone was counted once. The V call is TRBV5-5, the J call TRBJ1-2; a possible D gene is TRBD1 (6 bases). CDR1 and CDR2 (germline): SGHKS, YYEKEE (reference sequence). This CDR3 has 12 residues. Trimming removed 6 bases from V and 7 bases from J, with 13 bases in between. The CDR3 region has the DNA TGTGCCAGCACCGTGGAGGGGGTTGGCTACACCTTC. This gives the protein CASTVEGVGYTF.

The V call is TRBV27, the J call TRBJ2-7, with 7 bases identical to TRBD1. This CDR3 region has 14 residues. Trimming removed 6 bases from V and 2 bases from J; junction bases left unmatched: 7. The germline CDR1 and CDR2 sequences are MNHEY and SMNVEV (reference sequence). CDR3 sequence reads: CASSITGTAYEQYF. Written as DNA, the CDR3 is TGTGCCAGCAGCATCACCGGGACAGCCTACGAGCAGTACTTC.

V and J are TRBV5-1 and TRBJ2-7, with D possibly TRBD1 on 6 matching bases. Germline V gene data show CDR1 as SGHRS and CDR2 as YFSETQ. Trimming pared 5 bases from V and 2 bases from J, leaving 14 bases between. CDR3 length equals 14 residues. In DNA form, the CDR3 reads TGCGCCAGCAGTCCCGGCAGGGGTACCTACGAGCAGTACTTC. Its protein product is CASSPGRGTYEQYF.

This clone was seen more than once but under ten times. The chain links TRBV4-2 to TRBJ1-2, with 8 positions matching TRBD1. With 1 base clipped from V and 13 bases from J, the junction kept 8 bases outside the gene matches. Looked up from germline, CDR1 is LGHNA and CDR2 is YNFKEQ. CDR3 length: 13 amino acids. The CDR3, as DNA: TGTGCCAGCAGCCAAGGGGCAGGGGGCGAGGCCACCTTC. The encoded protein is CASSQGAGGEATF.

The rearrangement uses TRBV4-3 and TRBJ1-2; unclear D gene. There are 13 residues in the CDR3. V dropped 0 bases and J dropped 4 bases, with 6 bases sitting between them. The V gene's germline CDR1 is LGHNA and CDR2 YSLEER. In DNA, the CDR3 is TGCGCCAGCAGCCAAGATCAGAGCTATGGCTACACCTTC. This codes for CASSQDQSYGYTF.

The CDR3 spells CASSPSGGRSQETQYF. For the CDR3, the DNA is TGTGCCAGCAGTCCCTCGGGGGGACGTAGCCAAGAGACCCAGTACTTC. The chain uses TRBV28 and TRBJ2-5, with 7 positions matching TRBD2. The germline CDR1 and CDR2 sequences are MDHEN and SYDVKM. J gave up 1 base and V 5 bases, and 10 bases lay outside the gene matches. This CDR3 region has 16 residues.

This clone has just a few counts. CDR3 amino acids: CASSAAGADYGYTF. DNA of the CDR3: TGTGCCAGCAGCGCCGCGGGGGCGGACTATGGCTACACCTTC. The V call is TRBV7-9, the J call TRBJ1-2; D is perhaps TRBD1 (6 bases). The CDR3 covers 14 residues. Deletions cut 5 bases from V and 3 bases from J, with 13 bases between. Germline loops: CDR1 SEHNR, CDR2 FQNEAQ (reference sequence).

The gene calls are TRBV24-1 and TRBJ2-3; 9 bases align to TRBD2. V lost 3 bases and J lost 2; bases outside the gene matches: 5. The germline V gene encodes CDR1 KGHDR and CDR2 SFDVKD. This CDR3 region has 16 residues. The CDR3 is CATSDPLAGTTDTQYF. The CDR3 bases are TGTGCCACCAGTGATCCCCTAGCGGGGACCACAGATACGCAGTATTTT.

The chain is built from TRBV5-4 and TRBJ1-2; D is undetermined. CDR3 length equals 14 residues. CDR1 SGHNT and CDR2 YYREEE come from the germline V gene (reference sequence). Trimming took 2 bases from V and 4 from J, leaving 12 bases between them. CDR3 sequence reads: CASSFPSEGYGYTF. In DNA form, the CDR3 reads TGTGCCAGCAGCTTTCCGTCTGAGGGCTATGGCTACACCTTC.

This clone was recorded once. The chain has TRBV12-5 and TRBJ2-5; D not certain. The V end lost 7 bases, the J end lost 3 bases, and 6 bases lay between the germline ends. Germline V CDR1 and CDR2: LGHNT, FRNRAP. This CDR3 is 11 amino acids long. For the CDR3, the DNA is TGTGCTAGTGCCAGCAAAGAGACCCAGTACTTC. This encodes CASASKETQYF. Drawing the rest from reference TRBV12-5 and TRBJ2-5, the complete variable domain is DARVTQTPRHKVTEMGQEVTMRCQPILGHNTVFWYRQTMMQGLELLAYFRNRAPLDDSGMPKDRFSAEMPDATLATLKIQPSEPRDSAVYFCASASKETQYFGPGTRLLVL.

This clone showed up just once. This chain joins TRBV11-1 and TRBJ1-1; D might be TRBD1 (5 bases). The V end was cut by 1 base, the J end by 7 bases, with 7 bases between. The CDR3 covers 12 residues. The V gene's germline CDR1 is SGHAT and CDR2 FQDESV (reference sequence). CDR3 sequence (DNA): TGTGCCAGCAGCTTAGGGAGGGGTGAAGCTTTCTTT. Protein product: CASSLGRGEAFF.

The chain carries TRBV3-1 (or the pseudogene TRBV3-2) and TRBJ1-1; 8 bases map to TRBD1. Germline trimming cut 5 bases from V and 3 bases from J; bases unmatched to any gene: 5. CDR3 size: 14 residues. Germline lookup yields CDR1 LGHDT and CDR2 YNNKEL (reference sequence). The CDR3, as DNA: TGTGCCAGCAGCGGCCGGGACAGGTACACTGAAGCTTTCTTT. It codes for CASSGRDRYTEAFF.

The chain is built from TRBV2 and TRBJ2-3; D is unclear. The germline CDR1 and CDR2 sequences are SNHLY and FYNNEI. The CDR3 extends over 12 amino acids. The V gene lost 4 bases and the J gene lost 4 bases, with 6 bases spanning the gap. This CDR3 reads CASSATADTQYF. The CDR3 DNA sequence: TGTGCCAGCAGTGCGACGGCAGATACGCAGTATTTT.

This chain links TRBV27 with TRBJ1-3, with 8 bases matching TRBD1. Germline V lookup: CDR1 MNHEY, CDR2 SMNVEV (reference sequence). J gave up 4 bases and V 6 bases, and 11 bases lay outside the gene matches. The CDR3 has 16 amino acids. The CDR3 nucleotides read TGTGCCAGCAGGAGGACAGGGCCATCAGAAGGAAACACCATATATTTT. Translation: CASRRTGPSEGNTIYF.

The chain combines TRBV5-5 with TRBJ2-3; 7 bases are shared with TRBD2. The CDR3 sequence is 18 residues long. The trim removed 0 bases at V and 4 bases at J, leaving 14 bases unmatched. Germline lookup yields CDR1 SGHKS and CDR2 YYEKEE (reference sequence). The chain's CDR3 is CASSLVFVGLLAADTQYF. The DNA of the CDR3 is TGTGCCAGCAGCTTGGTATTTGTGGGACTATTAGCCGCAGATACGCAGTATTTT. The whole variable domain, filled in from reference TRBV5-5 and TRBJ2-3, reads DAGVTQSPTHLIKTRGQQVTLRCSPISGHKSVSWYQQVLGQGPQFIFQYYEKEERGRGNFPDRFSARQFPNYSSELNVNALLLGDSALYLCASSLVFVGLLAADTQYFGPGTRLTVL.

The chain recombines TRBV6-5 with TRBJ1-2; D is ambiguous. Per germline, CDR1 MNHEY and CDR2 SVGAGI. The V end lost 4 bases, the J end lost 5 bases, and 11 bases lay between the germline ends. The CDR3 extends over 13 amino acids. CDR3 sequence: CASSLRTDYGYTF. DNA of the CDR3: TGTGCCAGCAGTTTAAGGACGGATTATGGCTACACCTTC.

This rearrangement joins TRBV19 to TRBJ2-3; TRBD1 agrees at 8 bases. This CDR3 contains 15 residues. The trim removed 6 bases at V and 2 bases at J, leaving 7 bases unmatched. CDR1 is LNHDA and CDR2 is SQIVND in the germline V gene (reference sequence). The CDR3 sequence: CASSRLQGVTDTQYF. The CDR3 DNA reads as TGTGCCAGTAGCCGTCTACAGGGGGTCACAGATACGCAGTATTTT.

The DNA for the CDR3 is TGTGCCAGCAGTCCTCCCGGGAGCGGCACAGATACGCAGTATTTT. It is translated as CASSPPGSGTDTQYF. The rearrangement links TRBV28 to TRBJ2-3; tentative D call: TRBD2 (6 bases). CDR1 MDHEN and CDR2 SYDVKM come from the germline V gene. Between the trimmed V and J ends, which lost 5 bases and 1 base, there was a span of 13 bases. The CDR3 has 15 residues.

This chain joins TRBV7-2 and TRBJ2-5; TRBD2 is a possible D gene (6 bases). Germline V gives CDR1 SGHTA, CDR2 FQGNSA. The CDR3 spans 13 residues. The ends were cut back, 2 bases at V and 5 bases at J, with 9 bases in the middle. This chain's CDR3 is CASSLSSAETQYF. The CDR3, as DNA: TGTGCCAGCAGCTTATCTAGCGCGGAGACCCAGTACTTC.

CDR3 DNA sequence: TGTGCCAGCAGCGGGTCAGGGAATCCCTCGGGGGAGCAGTACTTC. The encoded protein is CASSGSGNPSGEQYF. This chain uses TRBV9 with TRBJ2-7, with D possibly being TRBD1 or TRBD2 (5 bases each). Per the germline V gene, CDR1 is SGDLS and CDR2 is YYNGEE. The CDR3 loop spans 15 amino acids. V gave up 3 bases and J gave up 7 bases, with 20 bases separating them.

V and J are TRBV28 and TRBJ1-2; perhaps TRBD1 as D (5 bases). CDR3 size: 14 residues. Trimming stripped 8 bases from V and 0 bases from J, with 13 bases between. Germline CDR1 MDHEN, CDR2 SYDVKM. The CDR3 DNA reads as TGTGCCAGCGGGGGGGATTGGACTAACTATGGCTACACCTTC. Translating it yields CASGGDWTNYGYTF.

The chain has TRBV21-1 and TRBJ2-7. TRBV21-1 is flagged as a pseudogene. The CDR3 has 15 residues. In nucleotides, the CDR3 is TGTGCCAGCAGCAAGACCTACAAGTCACCCTACGAGCAGTACTTC. This encodes CASSKTYKSPYEQYF.